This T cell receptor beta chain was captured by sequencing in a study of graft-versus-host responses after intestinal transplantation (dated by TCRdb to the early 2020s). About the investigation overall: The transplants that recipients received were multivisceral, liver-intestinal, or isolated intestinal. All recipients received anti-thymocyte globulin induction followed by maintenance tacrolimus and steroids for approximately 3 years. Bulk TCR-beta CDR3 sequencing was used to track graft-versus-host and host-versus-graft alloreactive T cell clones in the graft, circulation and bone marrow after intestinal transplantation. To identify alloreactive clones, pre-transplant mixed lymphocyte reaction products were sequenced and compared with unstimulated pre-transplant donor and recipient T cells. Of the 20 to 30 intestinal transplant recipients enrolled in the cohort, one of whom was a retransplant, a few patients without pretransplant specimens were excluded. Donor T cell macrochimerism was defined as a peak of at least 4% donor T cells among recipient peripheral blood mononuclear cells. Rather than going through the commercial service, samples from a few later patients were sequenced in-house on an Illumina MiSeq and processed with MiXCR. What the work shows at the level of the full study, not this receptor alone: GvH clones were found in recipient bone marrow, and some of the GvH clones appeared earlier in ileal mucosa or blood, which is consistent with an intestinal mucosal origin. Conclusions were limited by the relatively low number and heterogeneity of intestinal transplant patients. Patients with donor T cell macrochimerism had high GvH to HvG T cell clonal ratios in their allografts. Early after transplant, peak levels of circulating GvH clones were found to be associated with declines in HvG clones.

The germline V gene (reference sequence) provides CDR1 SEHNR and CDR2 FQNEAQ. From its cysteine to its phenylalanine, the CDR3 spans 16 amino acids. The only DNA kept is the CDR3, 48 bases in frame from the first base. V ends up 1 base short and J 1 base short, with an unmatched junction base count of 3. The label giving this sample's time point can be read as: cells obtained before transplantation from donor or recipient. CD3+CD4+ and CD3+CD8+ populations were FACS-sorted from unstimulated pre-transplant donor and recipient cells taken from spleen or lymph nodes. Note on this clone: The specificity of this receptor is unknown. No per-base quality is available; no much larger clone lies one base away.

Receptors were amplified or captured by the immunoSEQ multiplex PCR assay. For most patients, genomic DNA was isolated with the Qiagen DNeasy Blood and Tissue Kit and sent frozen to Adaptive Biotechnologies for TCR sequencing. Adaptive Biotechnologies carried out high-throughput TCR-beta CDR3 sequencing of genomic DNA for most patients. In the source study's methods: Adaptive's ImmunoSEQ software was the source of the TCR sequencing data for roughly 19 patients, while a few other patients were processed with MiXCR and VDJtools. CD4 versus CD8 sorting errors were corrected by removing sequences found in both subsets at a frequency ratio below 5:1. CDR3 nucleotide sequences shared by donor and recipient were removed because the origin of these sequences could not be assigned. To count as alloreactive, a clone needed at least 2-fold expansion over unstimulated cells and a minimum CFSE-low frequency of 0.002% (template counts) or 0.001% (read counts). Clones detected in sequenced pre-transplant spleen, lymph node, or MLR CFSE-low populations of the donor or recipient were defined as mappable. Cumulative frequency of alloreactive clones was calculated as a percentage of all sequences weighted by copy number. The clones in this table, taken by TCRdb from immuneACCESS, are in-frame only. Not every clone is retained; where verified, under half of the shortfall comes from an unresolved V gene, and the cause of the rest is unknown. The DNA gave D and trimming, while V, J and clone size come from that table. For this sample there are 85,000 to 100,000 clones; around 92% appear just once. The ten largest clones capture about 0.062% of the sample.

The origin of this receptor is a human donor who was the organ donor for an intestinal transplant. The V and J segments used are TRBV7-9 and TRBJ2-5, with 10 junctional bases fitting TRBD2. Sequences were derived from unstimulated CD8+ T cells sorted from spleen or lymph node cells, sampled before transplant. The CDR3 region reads CASSLVAGGPQETQYF. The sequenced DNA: TGTGCCAGCAGCTTAGTAGCGGGGGGCCCCCAAGAGACCCAGTACTTC.